These 23 T cell receptor beta chains came from one sample sequenced in a study of T cells in Graves' hyperthyroidism and ophthalmopathy. TCR beta CDR3 sequences were amplified from RNA transcripts. First-round RT-PCR with HTBI primers amplified the TCR CDR3 region. TCRdb used MiXCR to reprocess the multiplex PCR reads, holding one entry per CDR3 protein. The profile shows 300,000 to 400,000 distinct CDR3 sequences, 11% to 15% of them singletons. The specimen was blood. Receptor source: a woman aged 25 to 39 with Graves' hyperthyroidism.

The sample holds many counts of this clonotype. The V and J genes are TRBV6-1 and TRBJ2-2, with 10 bases lining up with TRBD2. This CDR3 contains 15 residues. The germline V gene has CDR1 MNHNS and CDR2 SASEGT. Unmatched junction bases numbered 3, after V lost 4 bases and J lost 4 bases. CDR3 sequence reads: CASSARTSGTGELFF. In nucleotides, the CDR3 is TGTGCCAGCAGTGCACGGACTAGCGGCACCGGGGAGCTGTTTTTT.

This clonotype was seen at least ten times. The rearrangement joins TRBV7-9 to TRBJ2-5, with no clear D. This CDR3 spans 14 amino acids. Germline CDR1 reads SEHNR; CDR2 reads FQNEAQ (reference sequence). V was shortened by 3 bases and J by 5 bases, with 13 bases between the two germline ends. The CDR3 protein is CASSFANTVETQYF. The CDR3 DNA reads TGTGCCAGCAGCTTCGCCAATACAGTGGAGACCCAGTACTTC.

This clonotype was picked up many times. The chain couples TRBV6-1 to TRBJ2-5; TRBD2 aligns across 11 bases. The CDR3 has 17 amino acids. Trimming at V came to 6 bases and at J to 0 bases, leaving 9 bases not matched to a gene. Germline V gives CDR1 MNHNS, CDR2 SASEGT. CDR3 region: CASRRIVAGGYQETQYF. DNA for the CDR3: TGTGCCAGCAGAAGAATCGTAGCGGGAGGGTACCAAGAGACCCAGTACTTC.

This clonotype was recorded at least ten times. The V call is TRBV10-1, the J call TRBJ2-2; 11 nucleotides agree with TRBD2. Germline V gene lookup returns CDR1 WNHNN and CDR2 SYGVQD (reference sequence). This CDR3 contains 16 residues. Trimming cost V 10 bases and J 4 bases; bases outside gene matches: 11. Here the CDR3 DNA reads TGCGCCACCAAGAAGGGGCTAGCGGGAGGCACCGGGGAGCTGTTTTTT. Protein sequence: CATKKGLAGGTGELFF.

This clonotype was seen repeatedly, ten times or more. V gene TRBV11-2 combines with J gene TRBJ2-1; TRBD1 might be the D (6 bases). Trimming shortened V by 5 bases and J by 11 bases, and 22 bases separated the two germline ends. The CDR3 is 15 amino acids. The germline V gene has CDR1 SGHAT and CDR2 FQNNGV. As DNA, the CDR3 is TGTGCCAGCAGCGAATCGACCGGGACACCAATAAAGCAGTTCTTC. Its protein product is CASSESTGTPIKQFF.

The chain recombines TRBV5-1 with TRBJ2-1, with a tentative D call TRBD2 (6 bases). Germline values: CDR1 SGHRS, CDR2 YFSETQ. The germline V and J ends were trimmed by 1 base and 7 bases, with 12 bases remaining between them. This CDR3 has 14 residues. The CDR3 nucleotides read TGCGCCAGCAGCTTGTTACTAGCAGGGAATGAGCAGTTCTTC. Amino acid sequence: CASSLLLAGNEQFF.

The chain carries TRBV4-1 and TRBJ1-4, with D hard to call. Germline V gene sequence: CDR1 MGHRA, CDR2 YSYEKL. V shed 0 bases and J shed 8 bases, with 7 bases lying between them. The CDR3 extends over 13 amino acids. The CDR3 is CASSQEHWEKLFF. The CDR3 coding sequence is TGCGCCAGCAGCCAAGAGCATTGGGAAAAACTGTTTTTT.

The chain recombines TRBV24-1 with TRBJ1-5; weak D call: TRBD1 (5 bases). Germline CDR1 reads KGHDR; CDR2 reads SFDVKD. The CDR3 totals 14 residues. V lost 7 bases and J 4 bases, leaving 13 bases between the germline ends. The CDR3 DNA sequence: TGTGCCACCAGGTCACCGGGACCTAATCAGCCCCAGCATTTT. This gives the protein CATRSPGPNQPQHF.

This clonotype was picked up many times. V usage is TRBV9 and J usage is TRBJ2-1, with a tentative D call TRBD2 (5 bases). Trimming removed 4 bases from V and 0 bases from J, with 11 bases in between. Germline V gives CDR1 SGDLS, CDR2 YYNGEE. CDR3 size: 15 residues. Here the CDR3 DNA reads TGTGCCAGCAGCTTAAGTGGGAGCTCCTACAATGAGCAGTTCTTC. Translated, it gives CASSLSGSSYNEQFF.

V and J are TRBV2 and TRBJ1-5, with D tentatively TRBD1 (5 bases). From germline, CDR1 is SNHLY and CDR2 FYNNEI. This CDR3 has 13 amino acids. With 6 bases removed from V and 7 bases from J, the gap between germline ends came to 13 bases. CDR3 region: CASRMEGIQPQHF. CDR3 coding DNA: TGTGCCAGCAGGATGGAGGGGATCCAGCCCCAGCATTTT.

There are many counts of this clonotype. This chain uses TRBV6-2 or TRBV6-3 with TRBJ2-3; D unresolved. Per the germline V gene, CDR1 is MNHEY and CDR2 is SVGEGT. The CDR3 is made up of 16 amino acids. Trimming pared 0 bases from V and 2 bases from J, leaving 12 bases between. The CDR3 protein is CASSYSLRTFTDTQYF. The CDR3 nucleotides are TGTGCCAGCAGTTACTCACTTCGGACCTTCACAGATACGCAGTATTTT.

The sample holds many counts of this clonotype. The chain joins TRBV12-3 or TRBV12-4 to TRBJ1-5; D remains ambiguous. There are 17 residues in the CDR3. V gave up 1 base and J gave up 4 bases, with 17 bases separating them. The CDR3 region has the DNA TGTGCCAGCAGTTTAGGTTTTTCAGGACGGTCTAATCAGCCCCAGCATTTT. As protein: CASSLGFSGRSNQPQHF.

There are a few counts of this clonotype. This rearrangement joins TRBV3-1 to TRBJ2-1; no reliable D call. The CDR3 consists of 14 residues. V dropped 4 bases and J dropped 7 bases, with 14 bases sitting between them. Germline CDR1 reads LGHDT; CDR2 reads YNNKEL (reference sequence). CDR3: CASSRRLGSNEQFF. The CDR3 region has the DNA TGTGCCAGCAGCCGGCGGCTAGGCTCAAATGAGCAGTTCTTC.

V and J are TRBV4-3 and TRBJ1-5; D gene uncertain. The CDR3 has 15 residues. V lost 2 bases to trimming and J lost 5 bases, with 13 bases between them. Germline assignment: CDR1 LGHNA and CDR2 YSLEER. The CDR3 bases are TGCGCCAGCAGCCAAACACACAGACACGATCAGCCCCAGCATTTT. It codes for CASSQTHRHDQPQHF.

This clonotype was seen ten or more times. The rearrangement links TRBV29-1 to TRBJ2-5, with 7 bases matching TRBD2. This CDR3 spans 14 amino acids. The germline V gene encodes CDR1 SQVTM and CDR2 ANQGSEA. After removal of 4 bases from V and 2 bases from J, the junction contained 7 bases not matched to a gene. Here the CDR3 DNA reads TGCAGCGTTGTTTGTCGGGAGGCACAAGAGACCCAGTACTTC. Translating gives CSVVCREAQETQYF.

This clonotype has only a few counts. J is TRBJ2-3 and V is TRBV3-1; 8 positions match TRBD1. This CDR3 comprises 16 residues. V gave up 2 bases and J gave up 1 base; unmatched junction bases: 5. The germline V gene has CDR1 LGHDT and CDR2 YNNKEL (reference sequence). CDR3 amino acids: CASSQLQGQGTDTQYF. The CDR3 DNA is TGTGCCAGCAGCCAACTGCAGGGACAGGGCACAGATACGCAGTATTTT.

This clonotype showed up many times. The V gene is TRBV7-8, the J gene TRBJ2-7, with 10 nucleotides matching TRBD2. The CDR3 runs 15 residues. Germline trimming cut 5 bases from V and 2 bases from J; bases unmatched to any gene: 6. Germline lookup yields CDR1 SGHVS and CDR2 FQNEAQ. The CDR3 region has the DNA TGTGCCAGCAGCCCAGGACTAGCGGCAGCCTACGAGCAGTACTTC. It specifies CASSPGLAAAYEQYF.

This rearrangement joins TRBV5-1 to TRBJ2-5; maybe TRBD2 (7 bases). V was cut by 2 bases and J by 3 bases, with 14 bases left in between. CDR1 and CDR2 from the germline V gene are SGHRS and YFSETQ. The CDR3 contains 15 residues. The CDR3 protein is CASSLIQGLKETQYF. The CDR3 DNA is TGCGCCAGCAGCTTAATACAGGGACTAAAAGAGACCCAGTACTTC.

This clonotype was observed at least ten times. The chain has TRBV28 and TRBJ2-7; TRBD2 aligns across 11 bases. The germline CDR1 and CDR2 sequences are MDHEN and SYDVKM. Unmatched junction bases numbered 8, after V lost 5 bases and J lost 5 bases. The CDR3 sequence is 15 residues long. CDR3 protein: CASSTLAGELDEQYF. CDR3 nucleotide sequence: TGTGCCAGCAGTACACTAGCGGGAGAACTGGACGAGCAGTACTTC. Full variable domain (outside the CDR3, taken from reference TRBV28 and TRBJ2-7): DVKVTQSSRYLVKRTGEKVFLECVQDMDHENMFWYRQDPGLGLRLIYFSYDVKMKEKGDIPEGYSVSREKKERFSLILESASTNQTSMYLCASSTLAGELDEQYFGPGTRLTVT.

This chain joins TRBV4-1 and TRBJ2-5; perhaps TRBD2 as D (6 bases). V lost 6 bases and J 5 bases, leaving 19 bases between the germline ends. The CDR3 loop spans 15 amino acids. Germline V gene lookup returns CDR1 MGHRA and CDR2 YSYEKL. CDR3 DNA sequence: TGCGCCAGCAGGGGTTCGGCGGGAAGGCGGGAGACCCAGTACTTC. Encoded protein: CASRGSAGRRETQYF.

This clonotype appeared a single time. The gene calls are TRBV20-1 and TRBJ2-2; 8 bases map to TRBD2. The CDR3 covers 15 residues. With V trimmed by 0 bases and J by 6 bases, 6 bases remained unmatched. The germline V gene encodes CDR1 DFQATT and CDR2 SNEGSKA (reference sequence). The CDR3 bases are TGCAGTGCTAGAGATCAGGGACTAGAGTCCGGGGAGCTGTTTTTT. It yields the protein CSARDQGLESGELFF.

This clonotype came up many times. V and J are TRBV2 and TRBJ2-2; D is unclear. CDR3 size: 10 residues. The germline gives CDR1 SNHLY, CDR2 FYNNEI. V was pared by 8 bases and J by 5 bases, with 3 bases between. The CDR3 reads CASGTGELFF. The DNA of the CDR3 is TGTGCCAGCGGAACCGGGGAGCTGTTTTTT.

Many counts were recorded for this clonotype. This rearrangement joins TRBV11-2 to TRBJ2-2; TRBD1 matches 7 bases. V dropped 5 bases and J dropped 2; count of bases not matched to a gene: 5. Germline loops: CDR1 SGHAT, CDR2 FQNNGV. The CDR3 extends over 15 amino acids. Here the CDR3 reads CASSRDSLNTGELFF. In DNA, the CDR3 is TGTGCCAGCAGCCGGGACAGCCTAAACACCGGGGAGCTGTTTTTT. Supplemented by reference TRBV11-2 and TRBJ2-2, the full variable domain reads EAGVAQSPRYKIIEKRQSVAFWCNPISGHATLYWYQQILGQGPKLLIQFQNNGVVDDSQLPKDRFSAERLKGVDSTLKIQPAKLEDSAVYLCASSRDSLNTGELFFGEGSRLTVL.